The 32 T cell receptor beta chains below were found in one sample sequenced in a study of blood T cells in healthy people across ages. Then a second PCR, running roughly 7 to 11 cycles, was carried out with a sample-barcoded 5' primer and a J-beta primer mix. TCRdb re-derived calls from the 5' RACE reads in MiXCR, one entry per CDR3 protein. Of hundreds of thousands of distinct CDR3 sequences detected, under 50% appear once; the ten largest clones hold over 10%. Sequencing input: blood. Receptor source: a man in his thirties or forties in good health.

As to this clonotype: The junction departs from the called germline gene at one end, perhaps through a read error. V usage is TRBV4-3 and J usage is TRBJ2-5, with TRBD2 matching over 8 bases. The CDR3 is 15 amino acids. From germline, CDR1 is LGHNA and CDR2 YSLEER. The chain's CDR3 is CTSSQTSGKQETQYF. In DNA form, the CDR3 reads TGCACCAGCAGCCAAACTAGCGGAAAACAAGAGACCCAGTACTTC.

The CDR3 sequence: CAISRDRESSEQYF. In DNA form, the CDR3 reads TGTGCCATCAGCCGGGACAGGGAAAGTAGTGAGCAGTACTTC. The chain is built from TRBV10-3 and TRBJ2-5, with TRBD1 matching over 9 bases. This CDR3 comprises 14 residues. The V gene's germline CDR1 is ENHRY and CDR2 SYGVKD. Unmatched junction bases numbered 13, after V lost 6 bases and J lost 11 bases.

This clonotype was seen more than once but under ten times. The chain couples TRBV7-9 to TRBJ2-1, with TRBD2 identical over 9 bases. V shed 4 bases and J 7 bases; nucleotides not matched to a gene: 8. This CDR3 region has 15 residues. Germline CDR1 and CDR2: SEHNR and FQNEAQ (reference sequence). CDR3 nucleotides: TGTGCCAGCAGCTCCCCAGCTAGCGGGGTGAATGAGCAGTTCTTC. Translation: CASSSPASGVNEQFF.

The chain is built from TRBV20-1 and TRBJ2-7; 11 bases match TRBD2. The length of the CDR3 is 15 residues. From germline, CDR1 is DFQATT and CDR2 SNEGSKA (reference sequence). The ends lost 3 bases at V and 3 bases at J; junction bases unmatched: 7. The DNA of the CDR3 is TGCAGTGCTAGTTCTCTAGCGGGGGGAATCTACGAGCAGTACTTC. This encodes CSASSLAGGIYEQYF.

The rearrangement uses TRBV12-3 or TRBV12-4 and TRBJ1-6; no clear D gene. This CDR3 is 16 amino acids long. Trimming shortened V by 5 bases and J by 0 bases, and 11 bases separated the two germline ends. The CDR3 nucleotides read TGTGCCAGCAGTCGGGCTGTTGGCTCCTATAATTCACCCCTCCACTTT. Translated: CASSRAVGSYNSPLHF.

The chain uses TRBV28 and TRBJ2-2; D gene ambiguous. CDR1 is MDHEN and CDR2 is SYDVKM in the germline V gene. This CDR3 has 14 residues. V shed 7 bases and J shed 1 base, with 10 bases lying between them. CDR3 nucleotides: TGTGCCAGCACCAACCGTCTGAACACCGGGGAGCTGTTTTTT. As protein: CASTNRLNTGELFF.

The chain joins TRBV10-3 to TRBJ1-6; D unclear. Trimming took off 2 bases at V and 7 bases at J, with 3 bases between the two ends. The germline CDR1 and CDR2 sequences are ENHRY and SYGVKD. This CDR3 comprises 12 residues. The CDR3 DNA follows: TGTGCCATCAGTGAGCAGAATTCACCCCTCCACTTT. Translation: CAISEQNSPLHF.

This chain connects TRBV29-1 to TRBJ2-2; possibly TRBD1 for D (5 bases). Trimming pared 2 bases from V and 8 bases from J, leaving 6 bases between. CDR3 length: 11 residues. Germline V gene data show CDR1 as SQVTM and CDR2 as ANQGSEA. CDR3 in DNA: TGCAGCGTTGAAAGGACAGGGGAGCTGTTTTTT. It is translated as CSVERTGELFF.

This sequence joins TRBV12-3 or TRBV12-4 and TRBJ2-7; no firm D call. The ends were cut back, 6 bases at V and 4 bases at J, with 19 bases in the middle. The CDR3 totals 15 residues. The chain's CDR3 is CASSPIRGGEYEQYF. The DNA for the CDR3 is TGTGCCAGCAGCCCCATTCGAGGCGGAGAATACGAGCAGTACTTC.

V usage is TRBV12-3 or TRBV12-4 and J usage is TRBJ2-7; 7 bases align to TRBD1. The J segment lost 3 bases and the V segment lost 1 base, leaving 6 bases of the junction unmatched. The CDR3 has 15 amino acids. The CDR3 coding sequence is TGTGCCAGCAGTTTAGGAGTTGACAGGGACTACGAGCAGTACTTC. It encodes CASSLGVDRDYEQYF.

This clonotype appeared many times. The V call is TRBV3-1, the J call TRBJ2-5, with D unclear. V was clipped by 1 base and J by 4 bases, with 4 bases between them. CDR3 length equals 12 residues. Germline assignment: CDR1 LGHDT and CDR2 YNNKEL (reference sequence). The chain's CDR3 is CASSQAGETQYF. The CDR3 DNA sequence: TGTGCCAGCAGCCAAGCCGGAGAGACCCAGTACTTC.

The rearrangement uses TRBV25-1 and TRBJ2-1; D not certain. The CDR3 totals 15 residues. Germline CDR1 reads MGHDK; CDR2 reads SYGVNS. Trimming removed 2 bases at V and 10 bases at J, with 18 bases between. CDR3 bases: TGTGCCAGCAGTGAAAGGCGTCAGGAGTCTGGGGAGCAGTTCTTC. Amino acids: CASSERRQESGEQFF.

Points on this clonotype: A clone one base away is much larger, so this may be a read error. The rearrangement joins TRBV6-6 to TRBJ2-5, with D perhaps assigned TRBD1 or TRBD2 (5 bases each). Germline CDR1 MNHNY, CDR2 SVGAGI (reference sequence). The V and J ends lost 5 bases and 2 bases respectively, with 12 bases between them. CDR3 length: 14 amino acids. Here the CDR3 DNA reads TGTGCCAGCAGTCCCGGGACGCATCAAGAGACCCAGTACTTC. Amino acids: CASSPGTHQETQYF.

This clonotype has a handful of counts. CDR3 sequence: CSARRWDLIYNEQFF. Here the CDR3 DNA reads TGCAGTGCTCGCCGTTGGGACTTGATCTACAATGAGCAGTTCTTC. J is TRBJ2-1 and V is TRBV20-1; maybe TRBD2 (6 bases). The CDR3 extends over 15 amino acids. V lost 5 bases to trimming and J lost 3 bases, with 17 bases between them. CDR1 is DFQATT, CDR2 SNEGSKA, per germline (reference sequence).

The chain joins TRBV7-6 to TRBJ2-3; 9 nucleotides agree with TRBD1. J lost 3 bases, V lost 4 bases, and 5 bases had no gene match. Germline V gene sequence: CDR1 SGHVS, CDR2 FNYEAQ. CDR3 length: 15 residues. The CDR3 DNA sequence: TGTGCCAGCAGCTCCGGACAGGGGCCAACAGATACGCAGTATTTT. The encoded protein is CASSSGQGPTDTQYF.

This clonotype was counted a few times. The chain carries TRBV20-1 and TRBJ2-7; 8 bases fit TRBD2. Germline V gives CDR1 DFQATT, CDR2 SNEGSKA (reference sequence). The CDR3 spans 13 residues. V was clipped by 6 bases and J by 3 bases; unmatched bases: 7. The CDR3 coding sequence is TGCAGTGCGAGAAGCGGGGGAGACTACGAGCAGTACTTC. Protein product: CSARSGGDYEQYF.

The chain uses TRBV12-3 or TRBV12-4 and TRBJ2-7, with 9 bases lining up with TRBD1. The CDR3 length is 15 residues. V was clipped by 0 bases and J by 5 bases; unmatched bases: 5. CDR3: CASSLAGQGGDEQYF. CDR3 nucleotide sequence: TGTGCCAGCAGTTTAGCGGGACAGGGAGGCGACGAGCAGTACTTC.

This rearrangement joins TRBV7-3 to TRBJ2-5; 9 nucleotides agree with TRBD2. The DNA matches TRBJ2-7 better at its end, which makes the J call doubtful. CDR3 length equals 15 residues. Germline CDR1 and CDR2: SGHTA and FQGTGA. The CDR3 DNA reads TGTGCCAGCAGCTTATTGGCGGGGGGGCCGTCCGAGCAGTACTTC. Residues: CASSLLAGGPSEQYF.

The rearrangement uses TRBV11-2 and TRBJ2-3, with D hard to call. CDR3 length equals 14 residues. Germline loops: CDR1 SGHAT, CDR2 FQNNGV. V was clipped by 3 bases and J by 4 bases, with 11 bases between them. CDR3 region: CASSFGIVADTQYF. The CDR3 nucleotides read TGTGCCAGCAGCTTCGGAATAGTTGCAGATACGCAGTATTTT.

This chain uses TRBV4-1 with TRBJ1-5; 10 positions agree with TRBD1. The CDR3 covers 15 residues. Germline values: CDR1 MGHRA, CDR2 YSYEKL. The V gene end was trimmed by 4 bases and the J gene end by 5 bases; junction bases not matched to a gene: 5. The CDR3 loop is CASSLGQGEDQPQHF. Written as DNA, the CDR3 is TGCGCCAGCAGCCTCGGACAGGGGGAAGATCAGCCCCAGCATTTT.

This rearrangement joins TRBV7-2 to TRBJ2-5; D may correspond to TRBD1 or TRBD2 (5 bases each). Germline CDR1 is SGHTA and CDR2 is FQGNSA. Trimming left V 5 bases short and J 4 bases short, with 20 bases between. This CDR3 has 16 amino acids. The CDR3 region has the DNA TGTGCCAGCAGCCCCCACCAGGCCGCAGGGAGAGAGACCCAGTACTTC. This encodes CASSPHQAAGRETQYF.

The chain has TRBV2 and TRBJ2-7; D gene unclear. V was cut by 7 bases and J by 2 bases, with 15 bases left in between. Germline V lookup: CDR1 SNHLY, CDR2 FYNNEI. This CDR3 has 14 residues. The CDR3 nucleotides are TGTGCCAGCACCCACACGACGTCTCCCTACGAGCAGTACTTC. Amino acid sequence: CASTHTTSPYEQYF.

As regards this clonotype: The junction does not match germline at one end; this may be a read error. The chain carries TRBV7-2 and TRBJ2-1, with D possibly being TRBD2 (5 bases). Germline-derived CDR1 and CDR2 are SGHTA and FQGNSA. The CDR3 loop spans 13 amino acids. The CDR3 reads CVSSVSGYNEQFF. DNA for the CDR3: TGTGTCAGCAGCGTATCGGGGTACAATGAGCAGTTCTTC.

This clonotype was counted a few times. V and J are TRBV2 and TRBJ2-3, with 9 bases lining up with TRBD1. V gave up 6 bases and J gave up 0 bases; unmatched junction bases: 4. CDR1 and CDR2 (germline): SNHLY, FYNNEI. The CDR3 is 15 amino acids. The CDR3 DNA follows: TGTGCCAGCAGACAGGGGGCGATGAGCACAGATACGCAGTATTTT. This translates into CASRQGAMSTDTQYF.

CDR3 bases: TGTGCCAGCAGCCAAGATGGCTTAGCGGGGACGGGATACAATGAGCAGTTCTTC. It codes for CASSQDGLAGTGYNEQFF. The V and J genes are TRBV4-2 and TRBJ2-1; 8 positions match TRBD2. Germline lookup yields CDR1 LGHNA and CDR2 YNFKEQ. This CDR3 is built from 18 residues. Germline trimming cut 0 bases from V and 4 bases from J; bases unmatched to any gene: 11.

The chain couples TRBV3-1 to TRBJ2-7, with a weak D call TRBD1 (5 bases). Germline CDR1 reads LGHDT; CDR2 reads YNNKEL (reference sequence). Trimming removed 4 bases from V and 7 bases from J, with 17 bases in between. This CDR3 spans 14 amino acids. CDR3 DNA: TGTGCCAGCAGCCCAACGGGCAGGGTGGAAGAGCAGTACTTC. Its translation is CASSPTGRVEEQYF.

This clonotype has just a few counts. The rearrangement joins TRBV6-5 to TRBJ2-5; possible D gene TRBD1, 6 bases. Germline V gene lookup returns CDR1 MNHEY and CDR2 SVGAGI. Trimming took 0 bases from V and 2 from J, leaving 25 bases between them. The CDR3 has 20 amino acids. The CDR3 DNA reads TGTGCCAGCAGTTACTCGAGTACAGGGAACACCGACACCTTGCAAGAGACCCAGTACTTC. The encoded protein is CASSYSSTGNTDTLQETQYF.

The chain uses TRBV20-1 and TRBJ2-5; 8 bases agree with TRBD2. V was pared by 3 bases and J by 4 bases, with 4 bases of the junction left unmatched. The CDR3 has 13 amino acids. Germline V gives CDR1 DFQATT, CDR2 SNEGSKA (reference sequence). The CDR3 DNA follows: TGCAGTGCTAGCGGGGGGGGTGTAGAGACCCAGTACTTC. This translates into CSASGGGVETQYF.

The V call is TRBV5-1, the J call TRBJ1-1, with D perhaps matching TRBD1 (6 bases). Germline lookup yields CDR1 SGHRS and CDR2 YFSETQ. V was shortened by 4 bases and J by 0 bases, with 16 bases between the two germline ends. CDR3 size: 16 residues. In nucleotides, the CDR3 is TGCGCCAGCAGCGCCCGACAGGACCTCATGAACACTGAAGCTTTCTTT. It yields the protein CASSARQDLMNTEAFF.

This clonotype was recorded at least ten times. Written as DNA, the CDR3 is TGTGCCAGCAGTACTACAGGGGACTCTGGGGCCAACGTCCTGACTTTC. This gives the protein CASSTTGDSGANVLTF. The V gene is TRBV6-2 or TRBV6-3, the J gene TRBJ2-6; the match to TRBD1 covers 7 bases. The CDR3 spans 16 residues. Germline lookup yields CDR1 MNHEY and CDR2 SVGEGT. The J segment lost 0 bases and the V segment lost 5 bases, leaving 4 bases of the junction unmatched.

This clonotype showed up just a few times. The chain combines TRBV7-9 with TRBJ2-7; TRBD1 matches at 7 bases. The CDR3 spans 14 residues. Trimming at V came to 4 bases and at J to 2 bases, leaving 5 bases not matched to a gene. Germline values: CDR1 SEHNR, CDR2 FQNEAQ (reference sequence). The CDR3 nucleotides are TGTGCCAGCAGCTCACAGGGGATTACCTACGAGCAGTACTTC. It translates to CASSSQGITYEQYF.

Only a few counts were recorded for this clonotype. V is TRBV6-5 and J is TRBJ1-2, with D unresolved. The ends were cut back, 5 bases at V and 2 bases at J, with 6 bases in the middle. This CDR3 is built from 12 residues. Per germline, CDR1 MNHEY and CDR2 SVGAGI. CDR3 in DNA: TGTGCCAGCAGTGCCTCAAACTATGGCTACACCTTC. Protein sequence: CASSASNYGYTF.